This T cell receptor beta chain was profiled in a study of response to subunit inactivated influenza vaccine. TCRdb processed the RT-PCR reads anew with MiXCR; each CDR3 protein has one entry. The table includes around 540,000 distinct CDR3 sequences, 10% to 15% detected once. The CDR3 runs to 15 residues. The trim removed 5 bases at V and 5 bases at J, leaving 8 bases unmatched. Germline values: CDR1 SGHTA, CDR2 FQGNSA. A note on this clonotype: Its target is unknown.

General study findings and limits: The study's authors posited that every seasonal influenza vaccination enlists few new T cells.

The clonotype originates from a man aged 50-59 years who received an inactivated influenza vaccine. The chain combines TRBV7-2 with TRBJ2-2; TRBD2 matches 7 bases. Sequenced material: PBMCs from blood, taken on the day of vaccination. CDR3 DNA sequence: TGTGCCAGCAGCCCCCGAGCGGGAAATACCGGGGAGCTGTTTTTT. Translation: CASSPRAGNTGELFF.